The sequence of this T cell receptor beta chain was determined in a study of T-cell reconstitution after alpha-beta-depleted transplantation in children. General observations from the study: T-cell counts and diversity at one year post-transplant came mainly from newly produced T cells. Several hundred expanded graft clones reportedly were the source of alpha-beta T cells about two months after transplant.

There are many counts of this clonotype. The antigen is not known. CDR3 size: 14 residues. Germline values: CDR1 SQVTM, CDR2 ANQGSEA. V gave up 0 bases and J gave up 8 bases; unmatched junction bases: 4. TCRbeta library construction was performed incorporating unique molecular identifiers. TCRdb ran MiXCR on the PCR reads and lists one entry per CDR3 protein. Altogether about 580,000 distinct CDR3 sequences are present, under 30% being singletons, with the ten largest covering 14%. The receptor's source is a boy less than two years old who had a stem cell transplant for acute myeloid leukemia, so the T cells may come from the graft donor. The material was PBMCs, mostly from graft donor cells, obtained 360 days after TCRalphabeta/CD19-depleted stem cell transplant. The chain employs TRBV29-1 and TRBJ1-2, with 12 bases lining up with TRBD1. The CDR3 sequence is CSVEEGQGAGGYTF. CDR3 nucleotide sequence: TGCAGCGTTGAAGAGGGACAGGGGGCTGGAGGCTACACCTTC.